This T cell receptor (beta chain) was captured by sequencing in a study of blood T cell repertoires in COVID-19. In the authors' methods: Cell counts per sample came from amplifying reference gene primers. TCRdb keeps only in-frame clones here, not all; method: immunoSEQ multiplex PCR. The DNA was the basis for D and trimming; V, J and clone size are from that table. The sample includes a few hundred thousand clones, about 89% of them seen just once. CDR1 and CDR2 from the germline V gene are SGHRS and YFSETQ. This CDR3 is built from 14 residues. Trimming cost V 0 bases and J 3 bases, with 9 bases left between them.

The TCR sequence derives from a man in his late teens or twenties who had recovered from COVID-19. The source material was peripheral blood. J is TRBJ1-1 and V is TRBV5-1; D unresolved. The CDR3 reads CASSLVGSHTEAFF. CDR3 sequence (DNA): TGCGCCAGCAGCTTGGTGGGCAGCCACACTGAAGCTTTCTTT.